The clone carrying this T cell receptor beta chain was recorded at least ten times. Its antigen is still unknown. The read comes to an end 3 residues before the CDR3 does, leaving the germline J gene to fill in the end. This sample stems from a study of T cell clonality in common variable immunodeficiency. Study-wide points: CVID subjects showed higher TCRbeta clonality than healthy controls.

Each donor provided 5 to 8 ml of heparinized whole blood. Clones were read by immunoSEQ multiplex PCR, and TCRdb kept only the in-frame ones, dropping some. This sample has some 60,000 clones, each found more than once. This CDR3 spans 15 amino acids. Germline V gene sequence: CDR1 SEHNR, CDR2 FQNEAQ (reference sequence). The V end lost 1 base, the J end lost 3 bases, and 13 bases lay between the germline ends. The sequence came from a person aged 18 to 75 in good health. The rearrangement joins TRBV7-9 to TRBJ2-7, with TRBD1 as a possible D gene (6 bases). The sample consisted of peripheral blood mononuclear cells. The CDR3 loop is CASSLGQGRVYEQYF. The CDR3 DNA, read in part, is TGTGCCAGCAGCTTAGGTCAGGGGCGCGTCTACGAG.